These 21 T cell receptor beta chains were all obtained from the same sample, sequenced in a study of blood T cell repertoires in COVID-19. Method: immunoSEQ multiplex PCR; TCRdb's copy keeps in-frame clones and lacks some. This sample has around 120,000 clones, with 65% to 75% found just once. Source material: peripheral blood. All receptors come from a man of 80 years or more with acute or convalescent COVID-19.

The chain carries TRBV6-5 and TRBJ2-7, with 7 bases fitting TRBD1. CDR3 size: 15 residues. J was trimmed by 0 bases and V by 5 bases; bases with no gene match: 7. Germline V lookup: CDR1 MNHEY, CDR2 SVGAGI. In DNA form, the CDR3 reads TGTGCCAGCAGTCCCGGTGGGGACAGCTCCTACGAGCAGTACTTC. It yields the protein CASSPGGDSSYEQYF.

This rearrangement joins TRBV11-2 to TRBJ1-1, with D unclear. The CDR3 consists of 14 residues. Germline values: CDR1 SGHAT, CDR2 FQNNGV. Trimming stripped 2 bases from V and 0 bases from J, with 7 bases between. CDR3 DNA: TGTGCCAGCAGCTTATCAGATTTGAACACTGAAGCTTTCTTT. Its translation is CASSLSDLNTEAFF.

A word on this clone: Additional DNA sequences in this sample encode the identical CDR3. The genes are TRBV27 and TRBJ2-7, with a possible D match to TRBD2 (5 bases). The CDR3 covers 13 residues. Germline assignment: CDR1 MNHEY and CDR2 SMNVEV (reference sequence). The ends were cut back, 6 bases at V and 4 bases at J, with 13 bases in the middle. CDR3 protein: CASSLRGSYEQYF. The CDR3 DNA is TGTGCCAGCAGCTTACGAGGGAGTTACGAGCAGTACTTC.

The chain couples TRBV6-2 or TRBV6-3 to TRBJ1-1, with 10 bases that match TRBD1. Germline CDR1 MNHEY, CDR2 SVGEGT. Trimming took 4 bases from V and 3 from J; bases not matched to a gene: 8. The CDR3 runs 16 residues. CDR3 loop: CASSFSPDRGDTEAFF. CDR3 nucleotide sequence: TGTGCCAGCAGTTTTTCCCCGGACAGGGGGGACACTGAAGCTTTCTTT.

This clone has ten or more counts. The chain combines TRBV27 with TRBJ2-2; tentatively, D is TRBD1 (5 bases). Trimming cost V 5 bases and J 0 bases, with 13 bases left between them. This CDR3 region has 16 residues. CDR1 is MNHEY and CDR2 is SMNVEV in the germline V gene (reference sequence). The CDR3: CASSVYGHANTGELFF. The CDR3 DNA reads TGTGCCAGCAGTGTCTATGGACACGCGAACACCGGGGAGCTGTTTTTT.

This chain links TRBV7-6 with TRBJ2-1; TRBD2 might be the D (6 bases). CDR3 length: 12 amino acids. Germline CDR1 reads SGHVS; CDR2 reads FNYEAQ. Between the trimmed V and J ends, which lost 5 bases and 8 bases, there was a span of 10 bases. CDR3 sequence (DNA): TGTGCCAGCAGCGGCGGGGCCGATGAGCAGTTCTTC. It is translated as CASSGGADEQFF. The full variable domain, completed using reference TRBV7-6 and TRBJ2-1, is GAGVSQSPRYKVTKRGQDVALRCDPISGHVSLYWYRQALGQGPEFLTYFNYEAQQDKSGLPNDRFSAERPEGSISTLTIQRTEQRDSAMYRCASSGGADEQFFGPGTRLTVL.

The DNA of the CDR3 is TGTGCCAGCAGCTTCACAGAAAATTCACCCCTCCACTTT. Protein sequence: CASSFTENSPLHF. This chain links TRBV7-6 with TRBJ1-6; unclear D gene. The germline V gene has CDR1 SGHVS and CDR2 FNYEAQ. Trimming pared 3 bases from V and 7 bases from J, leaving 7 bases between. The CDR3 length is 13 residues.

CDR3 sequence: CASSLGGPPPETQYF. The CDR3 region has the DNA TGTGCCAGCAGCTTAGGGGGGCCCCCTCCGGAGACCCAGTACTTC. The gene calls are TRBV7-9 and TRBJ2-5; TRBD1 is a possible D gene (6 bases). The CDR3 extends over 15 amino acids. Germline CDR1 and CDR2: SEHNR and FQNEAQ (reference sequence). V lost 1 base and J lost 5, with 14 bases in between.

The V and J genes are TRBV4-3 and TRBJ1-1, with 9 bases that match TRBD1. After removal of 3 bases from V and 4 bases from J, the junction contained 0 bases not matched to a gene. The CDR3 is made up of 13 amino acids. CDR1 and CDR2 (germline): LGHNA, YSLEER. As DNA, the CDR3 is TGCGCCAGCAGCCAGGGACAGGGCACTGAAGCTTTCTTT. Its protein is CASSQGQGTEAFF.

The chain uses TRBV6-5 and TRBJ2-5; possibly TRBD2 for D (6 bases). CDR3 size: 13 residues. With 2 bases removed from V and 7 bases from J, the gap between germline ends came to 11 bases. Germline assignment: CDR1 MNHEY and CDR2 SVGAGI. In DNA, the CDR3 is TGTGCCAGCAGTTACGCCCGACTAGGGACCCAGTACTTC. Translation: CASSYARLGTQYF.

J is TRBJ1-2 and V is TRBV10-3; 9 bases are shared with TRBD1. Trimming removed 3 bases from V and 8 bases from J; junction bases left unmatched: 4. The CDR3 is 13 residues long. CDR1 ENHRY and CDR2 SYGVKD come from the germline V gene. CDR3 sequence: CAISDGTGHGYTF. CDR3 bases: TGTGCCATCAGTGATGGGACAGGGCACGGCTACACCTTC.

In its sample, this clone was seen a few times. This chain joins TRBV28 and TRBJ2-7, with 9 bases lining up with TRBD1. Trimming at V came to 5 bases and at J to 7 bases, leaving 9 bases not matched to a gene. The CDR3 is 14 residues long. From germline, CDR1 is MDHEN and CDR2 SYDVKM. CDR3 region: CASSTTGGQREQYF. CDR3 sequence (DNA): TGTGCCAGCAGTACGACAGGGGGTCAACGTGAGCAGTACTTC.

This clone was counted between two and nine times. The CDR3 nucleotides are TGTGCCAGCAGCTTAGTGCGTCAGGTGAACTACGAGCAGTACTTC. Translation gives CASSLVRQVNYEQYF. This chain links TRBV7-2 with TRBJ2-7; no clear D. V was clipped by 1 base and J by 3 bases, with 13 bases between them. The length of the CDR3 is 15 residues. The germline CDR1 and CDR2 sequences are SGHTA and FQGNSA.

V usage is TRBV28 and J usage is TRBJ2-1, with 9 bases fitting TRBD2. Germline V gene data show CDR1 as MDHEN and CDR2 as SYDVKM. Trimming took 4 bases from V and 7 from J; bases not matched to a gene: 11. The CDR3 consists of 16 residues. The CDR3 DNA sequence: TGTGCCAGCAGTTCCCCCGGGAGCGGGAGGTCGAATGAGCAGTTCTTC. This translates into CASSSPGSGRSNEQFF.

J is TRBJ2-7 and V is TRBV19; 7 nucleotides align to TRBD2. In germline, CDR1 is LNHDA, CDR2 SQIVND (reference sequence). The CDR3 consists of 16 residues. The V segment lost 6 bases and the J segment 6 bases; nucleotides outside the gene matches: 17. Here the CDR3 DNA reads TGTGCCAGTAGCCCACTAGCGTCCCCCCAGATGAGCGAGCAGTACTTC. Residues: CASSPLASPQMSEQYF.

The V gene is TRBV28, the J gene TRBJ2-7; a possible D gene is TRBD2 (7 bases). The CDR3 totals 15 residues. Trimming took 7 bases from V and 2 from J, leaving 18 bases between them. Looked up from germline, CDR1 is MDHEN and CDR2 is SYDVKM. CDR3 residues: CASNPRGGGTYEQYF. In DNA form, the CDR3 reads TGTGCCAGCAACCCGAGGGGGGGAGGTACCTACGAGCAGTACTTC.

Here the CDR3 reads CASSPNGGNTGELFF. CDR3 in DNA: TGTGCCAGCAGTCCGAACGGGGGGAACACCGGGGAGCTGTTTTTT. The genes are TRBV2 and TRBJ2-2, with D tentatively TRBD2 (6 bases). Trimming took 5 bases from V and 1 from J, leaving 11 bases between them. This CDR3 comprises 15 residues. Germline V gene lookup returns CDR1 SNHLY and CDR2 FYNNEI.

The rearrangement joins TRBV5-5 to TRBJ2-7, with 7 bases fitting TRBD2. The CDR3 spans 16 residues. The trim removed 0 bases at V and 0 bases at J, leaving 6 bases unmatched. CDR1 and CDR2 (germline): SGHKS, YYEKEE (reference sequence). CDR3 in DNA: TGTGCCAGCAGCTTGGATCTAGCGGTGAGCTCCTACGAGCAGTACTTC. Protein product: CASSLDLAVSSYEQYF.

The chain is built from TRBV29-1 and TRBJ2-7; possibly TRBD1 for D (6 bases). The germline CDR1 and CDR2 sequences are SQVTM and ANQGSEA. The CDR3 runs 16 residues. The V end was cut by 1 base, the J end by 3 bases, with 19 bases between. As DNA, the CDR3 is TGCAGCGTTGAAGTATGGGCAGGGGACGCATACTACGAGCAGTACTTC. Its translation is CSVEVWAGDAYYEQYF.

This clone showed up just a few times. The chain couples TRBV28 to TRBJ1-1; D is unresolved. V shed 6 bases and J shed 7 bases, with 15 bases lying between them. The CDR3 runs 13 residues. Germline loops: CDR1 MDHEN, CDR2 SYDVKM. CDR3 in DNA: TGTGCCAGCAGACTGCGGGGAAAGGGTGAAGCTTTCTTT. It codes for CASRLRGKGEAFF.

This clone has just one count. The junction does not match germline at one end; this may be a read error. This chain connects TRBV11-1 to TRBJ2-7; possible D gene TRBD2, 6 bases. This CDR3 has 16 residues. Germline V gene sequence: CDR1 SGHAT, CDR2 FQDESV (reference sequence). CDR3 nucleotide sequence: TGTGCCAGCAGCTTGGGTAGATGGCGGGATTCCTTCGAGCAGTACTTC. This translates into CASSLGRWRDSFEQYF.